These 9 T cell receptor beta chains were all obtained from the same sample, sequenced in a study of T cells in Graves' hyperthyroidism and ophthalmopathy. The TCR beta CDR3 regions underwent amplification using RNA transcripts as the source. The HTBI primer set drove a first-round RT-PCR of the TCR CDR3. Each CDR3 protein gets one entry after TCRdb re-called the multiplex PCR reads with MiXCR. The sample contains 550,000 to 800,000 distinct CDR3 sequences, roughly 17% of which appear only once. Sequences were obtained from blood. The receptors derive from a man between 50 and 59 years old with Graves' hyperthyroidism.

This clonotype showed up just a few times. The chain employs TRBV6-2 or TRBV6-3 and TRBJ2-7, with TRBD2 matching over 14 bases. Germline trimming cut 6 bases from V and 6 bases from J; bases unmatched to any gene: 7. Germline V gene data show CDR1 as MNHEY and CDR2 as SVGEGT. The CDR3 is made up of 15 amino acids. CDR3 loop: CASSQGTSGSAEQYF. The CDR3 DNA follows: TGTGCCAGCAGCCAAGGGACTAGCGGGAGCGCCGAGCAGTACTTC.

This clonotype was recorded at least ten times. The CDR3 spells CASSPALDSPEQYF. As DNA, the CDR3 is TGTGCCAGCTCACCGGCCCTAGACTCCCCCGAGCAGTACTTC. The chain carries TRBV18 and TRBJ2-7; D call uncertain. Trimming cost V 3 bases and J 6 bases, with 15 bases left between them. The length of the CDR3 is 14 residues. Germline values: CDR1 KGHSH, CDR2 LQKENI. The entire variable domain, with the rest obtained from reference TRBV18 and TRBJ2-7, is as follows: NAGVMQNPRHLVRRRGQEARLRCSPMKGHSHVYWYRQLPEEGLKFMVYLQKENIIDESGMPKERFSAEFPKEGPSILRIQQVVRGDSAAYFCASSPALDSPEQYFGPGTRLTVT.

The CDR3 DNA reads as TGCGCCAGCAGCTTGGGGACATCCATCTCCTACGAGCAGTACTTC. Amino acid sequence: CASSLGTSISYEQYF. The gene calls are TRBV5-1 and TRBJ2-7; tentatively, D is TRBD1 (5 bases). Trimming took off 0 bases at V and 0 bases at J, with 10 bases between the two ends. The CDR3 is 15 residues long. Germline CDR1 SGHRS, CDR2 YFSETQ. The full variable domain, in which reference TRBV5-1 and TRBJ2-7 provide the parts outside the CDR3, is KAGVTQTPRYLIKTRGQQVTLSCSPISGHRSVSWYQQTPGQGLQFLFEYFSETQRNKGNFPGRFSGRQFSNSRSEMNVSTLELGDSALYLCASSLGTSISYEQYFGPGTRLTVT.

The chain employs TRBV6-1 and TRBJ2-1; D remains ambiguous. Germline lookup yields CDR1 MNHNS and CDR2 SASEGT. The ends were cut back, 8 bases at V and 5 bases at J, with 10 bases in the middle. The CDR3 totals 12 residues. CDR3 sequence reads: CASAAVHNEQFF. The CDR3 DNA sequence: TGTGCCAGCGCCGCGGTGCACAATGAGCAGTTCTTC.

The genes are TRBV25-1 and TRBJ2-6; D may be TRBD1 (5 bases). This CDR3 comprises 20 residues. The germline V gene has CDR1 MGHDK and CDR2 SYGVNS. V dropped 4 bases and J dropped 0 bases, with 22 bases sitting between them. This chain's CDR3 is CASSGAVIGHRLSGANVLTF. CDR3 sequence (DNA): TGTGCCAGCAGTGGGGCGGTGATCGGACATCGCCTCTCTGGGGCCAACGTCCTGACTTTC.

This clonotype has only one observation. This CDR3 reads CASSSRGRFESTYEQYF. In DNA, the CDR3 is TGTGCCAGCAGCTCCCGAGGCAGGTTTGAGTCGACCTACGAGCAGTACTTC. V gene TRBV11-2 combines with J gene TRBJ2-7; no reliable D call. The CDR3 loop spans 17 amino acids. The germline CDR1 and CDR2 sequences are SGHAT and FQNNGV. Trimming pared 4 bases from V and 2 bases from J, leaving 21 bases between. Based on the CDR3 plus reference TRBV11-2 and TRBJ2-7, the full variable domain is EAGVAQSPRYKIIEKRQSVAFWCNPISGHATLYWYQQILGQGPKLLIQFQNNGVVDDSQLPKDRFSAERLKGVDSTLKIQPAKLEDSAVYLCASSSRGRFESTYEQYFGPGTRLTVT.

This clonotype was counted between two and nine times. The chain links TRBV6-4 to TRBJ2-2; 7 bases are a match to TRBD1. V was pared by 6 bases and J by 0 bases, with 4 bases of the junction left unmatched. Germline lookup yields CDR1 MRHNA and CDR2 SNTAGT. The CDR3 is 15 amino acids. CDR3 in DNA: TGTGCCAGCAGCCGACAGGGAGCGAACACCGGGGAGCTGTTTTTT. Protein: CASSRQGANTGELFF.

This clonotype was recorded many times. As DNA, the CDR3 is TGTGCCAGCAGTGACATGTTCGGGTCCTCCTACGAGCAGTACTTC. Protein product: CASSDMFGSSYEQYF. The chain recombines TRBV2 with TRBJ2-7; D unresolved. Germline CDR1 reads SNHLY; CDR2 reads FYNNEI. Trimming took off 3 bases at V and 0 bases at J, with 12 bases between the two ends. The CDR3 contains 15 residues.

This chain links TRBV18 with TRBJ2-7; 8 nucleotides line up with TRBD2. The germline V gene has CDR1 KGHSH and CDR2 LQKENI. The junction had 16 bases not matched to a gene; V was cut back by 5 bases and J by 4 bases. CDR3 length: 17 residues. The CDR3 loop is CASSAGLGPGGPYEQYF. The CDR3 nucleotides read TGTGCCAGCTCAGCGGGCCTGGGTCCGGGAGGGCCGTACGAGCAGTACTTC. Filled out from reference TRBV18 and TRBJ2-7, the complete variable domain reads NAGVMQNPRHLVRRRGQEARLRCSPMKGHSHVYWYRQLPEEGLKFMVYLQKENIIDESGMPKERFSAEFPKEGPSILRIQQVVRGDSAAYFCASSAGLGPGGPYEQYFGPGTRLTVT.